Below, 8 T cell receptor beta chains from the same sample are listed, as sequenced in a study of PD-1 blockade in classical Hodgkin lymphoma. Each patient experienced a relapse that followed autologous stem cell transplantation, and brentuximab vedotin exposure varied. Here immunoSEQ multiplex PCR was the method, and the copy in TCRdb shows in-frame clones only, minus some. The table lists around 24,000 clones, around 70% of them singletons. This material consisted of peripheral blood mononuclear cells (PBMCs), taken before the second cycle of nivolumab. All receptors derive from a human donor with classical Hodgkin lymphoma.

This chain links TRBV19 with TRBJ2-2, with 10 bases aligning to TRBD2. The CDR3 loop spans 15 amino acids. In germline, CDR1 is LNHDA, CDR2 SQIVND (reference sequence). Trimming at V came to 6 bases and at J to 3 bases, leaving 4 bases not matched to a gene. In DNA form, the CDR3 reads TGTGCCAGTAGGGGACTAGCGCCTTACACCGGGGAGCTGTTTTTT. Protein sequence: CASRGLAPYTGELFF.

The J gene is TRBJ1-1, the V gene TRBV13; D not certain. Trimming cost V 6 bases and J 1 base, with 15 bases left between them. CDR3 length: 15 residues. CDR1 is PRHDT and CDR2 is FYEKMQ in the germline V gene (reference sequence). This chain's CDR3 is CASRVTGARNTEAFF. Written as DNA, the CDR3 is TGTGCCAGCAGAGTTACCGGAGCCAGGAACACTGAAGCTTTCTTT. Full variable domain (missing parts from reference TRBV13 and TRBJ1-1): AAGVIQSPRHLIKEKRETATLKCYPIPRHDTVYWYQQGPGQDPQFLISFYEKMQSDKGSIPDRFSAQQFSDYHSELNMSSLELGDSALYFCASRVTGARNTEAFFGQGTRLTVV.

This clone is medium-sized by share. V is TRBV4-1 and J is TRBJ2-7; 8 bases agree with TRBD1. In germline, CDR1 is MGHRA, CDR2 YSYEKL. Losses at the gene ends were 4 bases for V and 3 bases for J; bases not matched to a gene: 8. This CDR3 region has 15 residues. The CDR3 sequence is CASSPAGTGIYEQYF. CDR3 sequence (DNA): TGCGCCAGCAGCCCGGCCGGGACAGGTATCTACGAGCAGTACTTC.

The rearrangement joins TRBV7-2 to TRBJ1-1, with TRBD1 matching 8 bases. The CDR3 has 15 residues. J gave up 4 bases and V 1 base, and 5 bases lay outside the gene matches. Looked up from germline, CDR1 is SGHTA and CDR2 is FQGNSA. The CDR3 sequence is CASSLVGQGSTEAFF. The CDR3 DNA is TGTGCCAGCAGCTTAGTAGGACAGGGAAGCACTGAAGCTTTCTTT.

In its sample, this clone was seen once. This same CDR3 is encoded by further DNA sequences in the sample. This sequence joins TRBV5-6 and TRBJ2-2; the D gene is possibly TRBD2 (7 bases). Trimming cost V 2 bases and J 6 bases, with 8 bases left between them. CDR3 size: 13 residues. Germline V gene lookup returns CDR1 SGHDT and CDR2 YYEEEE. CDR3 sequence (DNA): TGTGCCAGCAGCTTAGGGGGGGCCGGGGAGCTGTTTTTT. It yields the protein CASSLGGAGELFF.

V and J are TRBV30 and TRBJ2-7; a possible D gene is TRBD2 (5 bases). This CDR3 is built from 14 residues. The V gene lost 2 bases and the J gene lost 0 bases, with 11 bases spanning the gap. Germline values: CDR1 GTSNPN, CDR2 SVGIG (reference sequence). CDR3 bases: TGTGCCTGGAGTCTAAGCGGCCCCTCCTACGAGCAGTACTTC. Amino acids: CAWSLSGPSYEQYF. Full variable domain (remainder filled in from reference TRBV30 and TRBJ2-7): SQTIHQWPATLVQPVGSPLSLECTVEGTSNPNLYWYRQAAGRGLQLLFYSVGIGQISSEVPQNLSASRPQDRQFILSSKKLLLSDSGFYLCAWSLSGPSYEQYFGPGTRLTVT.

The chain carries TRBV28 and TRBJ2-4; D gene unclear. V was clipped by 3 bases and J by 10 bases, with 13 bases between them. CDR3 length: 13 amino acids. CDR1 and CDR2 from the germline V gene are MDHEN and SYDVKM. CDR3 protein: CASSLPQLEIQYF. CDR3 bases: TGTGCCAGCAGTTTGCCTCAGTTAGAGATTCAGTACTTC.

This chain joins TRBV6-6 and TRBJ1-3; D is uncertain. Germline loops: CDR1 MNHNY, CDR2 SVGAGI (reference sequence). V lost 10 bases and J 4 bases, leaving 5 bases between the germline ends. The CDR3 contains 10 residues. The CDR3 protein is CAIQGNTIYF. The CDR3 nucleotides read TGTGCCATCCAGGGAAACACCATATATTTT.